This T cell receptor beta chain came from a study of blood T cell repertoires in COVID-19. This CDR3 has 17 amino acids. V shed 1 base and J 5 bases; nucleotides not matched to a gene: 8. CDR1 and CDR2 (germline): MNHEY, SMNVEV (reference sequence). As handled by the study authors: Nucleated cell number was recorded as an estimate derived from reference gene primer amplification. Profiling relied on immunoSEQ multiplex PCR, and the TCRdb table lists in-frame clones only, not all of them. V and J calls and clone size are as listed in that table; D and trimming were resolved from the DNA. Of roughly 300,000 clones detected, roughly 90% appear once; the ten largest clones hold more than 0.9%.

This receptor was identified in a woman aged 25 to 39 who had recovered from COVID-19. Material: PBMCs or T cells enriched from blood (not recorded which). The chain couples TRBV27 to TRBJ2-2; 9 bases align to TRBD2. The chain's CDR3 is CASSLLVTSGRTGELFF. The CDR3 nucleotides read TGTGCCAGCAGTTTATTAGTGACTAGCGGTAGAACCGGGGAGCTGTTTTTT.